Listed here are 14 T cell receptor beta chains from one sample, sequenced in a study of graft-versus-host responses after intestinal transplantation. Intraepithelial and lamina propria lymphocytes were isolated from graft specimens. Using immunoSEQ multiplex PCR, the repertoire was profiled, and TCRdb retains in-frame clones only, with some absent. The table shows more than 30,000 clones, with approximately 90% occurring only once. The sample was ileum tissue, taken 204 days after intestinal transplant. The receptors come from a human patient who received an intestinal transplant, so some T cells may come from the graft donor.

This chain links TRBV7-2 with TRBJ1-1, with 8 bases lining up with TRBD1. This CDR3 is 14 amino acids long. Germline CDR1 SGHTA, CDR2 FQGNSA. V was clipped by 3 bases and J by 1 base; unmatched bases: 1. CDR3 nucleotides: TGTGCCAGCAGCTTTGGACAGGGGAACACTGAAGCTTTCTTT. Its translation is CASSFGQGNTEAFF.

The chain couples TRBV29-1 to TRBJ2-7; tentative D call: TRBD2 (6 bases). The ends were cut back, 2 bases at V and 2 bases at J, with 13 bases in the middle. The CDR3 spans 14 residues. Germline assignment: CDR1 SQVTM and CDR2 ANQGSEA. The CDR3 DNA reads TGCAGCGTTGAAAACGGGAGAGCCCCCTACGAGCAGTACTTC. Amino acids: CSVENGRAPYEQYF.

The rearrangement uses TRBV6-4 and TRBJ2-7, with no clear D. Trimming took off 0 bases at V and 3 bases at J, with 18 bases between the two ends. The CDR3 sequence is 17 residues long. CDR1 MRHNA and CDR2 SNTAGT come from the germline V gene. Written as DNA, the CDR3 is TGTGCCAGCAGTGACTCGTTTACCCCCCAGCGTTTCTACGAGCAGTACTTC. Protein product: CASSDSFTPQRFYEQYF.

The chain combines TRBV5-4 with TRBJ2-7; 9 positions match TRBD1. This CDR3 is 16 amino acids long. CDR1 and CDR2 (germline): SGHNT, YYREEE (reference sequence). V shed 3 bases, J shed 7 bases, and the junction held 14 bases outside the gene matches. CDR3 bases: TGTGCCAGCAGCTCACCGCCTGGACAGGGGTTGTTGGAGCAGTACTTC. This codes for CASSSPPGQGLLEQYF.

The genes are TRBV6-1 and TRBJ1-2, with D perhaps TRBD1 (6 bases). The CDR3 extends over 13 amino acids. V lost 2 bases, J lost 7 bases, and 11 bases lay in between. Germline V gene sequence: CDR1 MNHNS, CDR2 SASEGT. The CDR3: CASSELAGVGYTF. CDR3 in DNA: TGTGCCAGCAGTGAATTGGCAGGGGTTGGCTACACCTTC.

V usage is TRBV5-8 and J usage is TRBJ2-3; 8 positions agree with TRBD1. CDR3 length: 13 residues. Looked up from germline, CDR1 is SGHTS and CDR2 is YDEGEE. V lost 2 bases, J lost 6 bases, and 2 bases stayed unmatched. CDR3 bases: TGTGCCAGCAGCTTCCAGGGGGCCGATACGCAGTATTTT. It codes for CASSFQGADTQYF.

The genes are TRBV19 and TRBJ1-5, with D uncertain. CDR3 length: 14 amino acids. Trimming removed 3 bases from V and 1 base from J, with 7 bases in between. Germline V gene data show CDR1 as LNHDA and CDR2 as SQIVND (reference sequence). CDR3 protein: CASSISPSNQPQHF. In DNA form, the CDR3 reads TGTGCCAGTAGTATCTCCCCAAGCAATCAGCCCCAGCATTTT.

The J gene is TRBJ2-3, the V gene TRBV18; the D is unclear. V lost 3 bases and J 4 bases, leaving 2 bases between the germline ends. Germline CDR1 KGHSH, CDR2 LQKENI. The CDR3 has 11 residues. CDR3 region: CASSPADTQYF. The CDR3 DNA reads TGTGCCAGCTCACCGGCAGATACGCAGTATTTT. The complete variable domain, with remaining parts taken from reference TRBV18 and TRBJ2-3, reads NAGVMQNPRHLVRRRGQEARLRCSPMKGHSHVYWYRQLPEEGLKFMVYLQKENIIDESGMPKERFSAEFPKEGPSILRIQQVVRGDSAAYFCASSPADTQYFGPGTRLTVL.

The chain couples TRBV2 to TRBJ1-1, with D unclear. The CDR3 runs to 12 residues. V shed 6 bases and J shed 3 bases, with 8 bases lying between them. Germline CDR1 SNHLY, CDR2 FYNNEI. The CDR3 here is CASSITDTEAFF. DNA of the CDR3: TGTGCCAGCAGCATTACCGACACTGAAGCTTTCTTT.

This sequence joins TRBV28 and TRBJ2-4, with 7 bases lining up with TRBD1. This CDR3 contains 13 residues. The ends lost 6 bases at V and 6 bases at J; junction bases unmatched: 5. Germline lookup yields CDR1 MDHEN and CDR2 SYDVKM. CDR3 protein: CASRNRGINIQYF. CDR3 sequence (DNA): TGTGCCAGCAGGAACAGGGGAATAAACATTCAGTACTTC.

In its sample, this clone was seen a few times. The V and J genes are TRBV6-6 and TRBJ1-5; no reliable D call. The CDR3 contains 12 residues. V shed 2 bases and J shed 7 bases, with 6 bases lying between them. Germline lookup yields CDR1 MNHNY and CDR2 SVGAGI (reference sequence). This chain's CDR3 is CASSYGGQPQHF. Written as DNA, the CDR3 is TGTGCCAGCAGTTACGGCGGCCAGCCCCAGCATTTT.

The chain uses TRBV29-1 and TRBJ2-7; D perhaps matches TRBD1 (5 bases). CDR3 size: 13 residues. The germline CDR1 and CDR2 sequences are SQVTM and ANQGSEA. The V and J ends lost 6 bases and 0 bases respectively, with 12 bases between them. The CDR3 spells CSVETVSSYEQYF. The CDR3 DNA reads TGCAGCGTGGAGACAGTAAGCTCCTACGAGCAGTACTTC.

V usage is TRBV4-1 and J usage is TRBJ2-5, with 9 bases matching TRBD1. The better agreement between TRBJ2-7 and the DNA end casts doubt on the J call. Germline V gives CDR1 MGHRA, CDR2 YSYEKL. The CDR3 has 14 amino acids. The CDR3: CASSLDRGGYEQYF. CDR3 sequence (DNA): TGCGCCAGCAGCCTGGACAGGGGCGGCTACGAGCAGTACTTC.

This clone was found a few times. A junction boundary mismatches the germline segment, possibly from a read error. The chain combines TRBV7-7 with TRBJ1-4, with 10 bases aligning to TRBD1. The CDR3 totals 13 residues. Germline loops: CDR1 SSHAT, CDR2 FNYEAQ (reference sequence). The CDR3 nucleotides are TGTGCTAGCAGCCGGGACAGGGGTGAAAAACTGTTTTTT. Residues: CASSRDRGEKLFF.